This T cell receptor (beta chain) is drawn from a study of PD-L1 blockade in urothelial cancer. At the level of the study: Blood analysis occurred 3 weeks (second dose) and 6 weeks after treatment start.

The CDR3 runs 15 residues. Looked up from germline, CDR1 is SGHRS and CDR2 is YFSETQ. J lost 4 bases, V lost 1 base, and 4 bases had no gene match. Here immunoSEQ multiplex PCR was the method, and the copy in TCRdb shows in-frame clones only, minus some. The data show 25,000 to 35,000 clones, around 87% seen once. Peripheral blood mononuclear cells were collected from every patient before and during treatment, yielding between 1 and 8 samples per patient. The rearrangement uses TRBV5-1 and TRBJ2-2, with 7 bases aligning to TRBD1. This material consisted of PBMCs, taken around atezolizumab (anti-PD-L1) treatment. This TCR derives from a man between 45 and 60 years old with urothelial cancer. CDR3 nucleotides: TGCGCCAGCAGCTTGTCGCCAGGGGGCACCGGGGAGCTGTTTTTT. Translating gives CASSLSPGGTGELFF.